These 32 T cell receptor beta chains share one sample of origin, sequenced in a study of cytomegalovirus exposure and HLA in healthy donors. In the PCR, 60 Vbeta and 13 Jbeta primers were used. Libraries were prepared by immunoSEQ multiplex PCR; TCRdb keeps only in-frame clonotypes and omits some of them. The sample shows some 180,000 clones, about four fifths of them seen only once. What was sequenced was PBMCs. These receptors were collected from a male donor in good health and CMV-seronegative.

CDR3 amino acids: CASSPRTSGYTGELFF. In DNA, the CDR3 is TGTGCCAGTAGTCCCCGGACTAGCGGGTACACCGGGGAGCTGTTTTTT. The V and J genes are TRBV19 and TRBJ2-2; 11 positions agree with TRBD2. Germline CDR1 and CDR2: LNHDA and SQIVND (reference sequence). There are 16 residues in the CDR3. V gave up 5 bases and J gave up 3 bases; unmatched junction bases: 5.

The gene calls are TRBV6-5 and TRBJ2-5; maybe TRBD1 (6 bases). Trimming cost V 4 bases and J 9 bases, with 15 bases left between them. The CDR3 length is 13 residues. CDR1 MNHEY and CDR2 SVGAGI come from the germline V gene. The CDR3 sequence is CASSFTTAGAQYF. CDR3 bases: TGTGCCAGCAGTTTTACAACCGCAGGGGCCCAGTACTTC.

The chain uses TRBV18 and TRBJ2-1; a possible D gene is TRBD2 (5 bases). V gave up 3 bases and J gave up 6 bases, with 15 bases separating them. This CDR3 has 15 amino acids. Germline V gene lookup returns CDR1 KGHSH and CDR2 LQKENI. The CDR3 region has the DNA TGTGCCAGCTCACCCGACCGGGGAGAAACCAATGAGCAGTTCTTC. Amino acids: CASSPDRGETNEQFF. Looking up the rest from reference TRBV18 and TRBJ2-1 gives the full variable domain: NAGVMQNPRHLVRRRGQEARLRCSPMKGHSHVYWYRQLPEEGLKFMVYLQKENIIDESGMPKERFSAEFPKEGPSILRIQQVVRGDSAAYFCASSPDRGETNEQFFGPGTRLTVL.

This chain uses TRBV27 with TRBJ2-7; no definite D call. This CDR3 comprises 13 residues. V lost 3 bases, J lost 4 bases, and 10 bases lay in between. Germline V gene data show CDR1 as MNHEY and CDR2 as SMNVEV (reference sequence). The CDR3 spells CASSFGSDYEQYF. The CDR3 coding sequence is TGTGCCAGCAGTTTTGGCTCTGATTACGAGCAGTACTTC.

This chain joins TRBV27 and TRBJ2-3, with D hard to call. CDR3 size: 15 residues. In germline, CDR1 is MNHEY, CDR2 SMNVEV (reference sequence). Trimming pared 6 bases from V and 0 bases from J, leaving 13 bases between. DNA of the CDR3: TGTGCCAGCAGCCGACTTTTAACTAGCACAGATACGCAGTATTTT. This sequence encodes CASSRLLTSTDTQYF.

The chain recombines TRBV6-5 with TRBJ1-5, with TRBD1 matching 8 bases. Trimming cost V 6 bases and J 4 bases; bases outside gene matches: 5. This CDR3 comprises 14 residues. Germline V lookup: CDR1 MNHEY, CDR2 SVGAGI. The CDR3 nucleotides read TGTGCCAGCAGCAAGGGGACAGGAAATCAGCCCCAGCATTTT. It is translated as CASSKGTGNQPQHF.

V gene TRBV6-6 combines with J gene TRBJ1-2; 7 bases match TRBD1. Germline CDR1 MNHNY, CDR2 SVGAGI (reference sequence). This CDR3 has 14 amino acids. The V gene end was trimmed by 0 bases and the J gene end by 8 bases; junction bases not matched to a gene: 6. As DNA, the CDR3 is TGTGCCAGCAGTTACTCGGGACAGAGAGGCGGCTACACCTTC. The encoded protein is CASSYSGQRGGYTF.

This clone has just a few counts. The chain has TRBV10-2 and TRBJ2-1; 8 positions match TRBD2. Germline CDR1 WSHSY, CDR2 SAAADI. Trimming at V came to 10 bases and at J to 9 bases, leaving 20 bases not matched to a gene. There are 16 residues in the CDR3. This CDR3 reads CATRGFVGTRGSEQFF. CDR3 in DNA: TGCGCCACCCGGGGATTCGTCGGGACTAGGGGTAGTGAGCAGTTCTTC.

The chain has TRBV18 and TRBJ1-5; D remains ambiguous. Per the germline V gene, CDR1 is KGHSH and CDR2 is LQKENI. There are 16 residues in the CDR3. Between the trimmed V and J ends, which lost 2 bases and 1 base, there was a span of 12 bases. CDR3 sequence reads: CASSPMGRLSNQPQHF. As DNA, the CDR3 is TGTGCCAGCTCACCAATGGGCAGACTAAGCAATCAGCCCCAGCATTTT.

The V call is TRBV7-2, the J call TRBJ2-7; TRBD1 matches 9 bases. Germline V gives CDR1 SGHTA, CDR2 FQGNSA. This CDR3 region has 16 residues. V lost 3 bases, J lost 2 bases, and 8 bases stayed unmatched. This CDR3 is CASSLGWDRVAYEQYF. CDR3 coding DNA: TGTGCCAGCAGCTTGGGATGGGACAGGGTCGCCTACGAGCAGTACTTC.

The J gene is TRBJ2-3, the V gene TRBV30; D may be TRBD2 (5 bases). V was cut by 5 bases and J by 0 bases, with 6 bases left in between. Looked up from germline, CDR1 is GTSNPN and CDR2 is SVGIG (reference sequence). The CDR3 has 12 amino acids. CDR3 DNA: TGTGCCTGGGGGGAGAGCACAGATACGCAGTATTTT. It codes for CAWGESTDTQYF.

This chain uses TRBV28 with TRBJ2-3; D unresolved. There are 13 residues in the CDR3. V lost 5 bases, J lost 0 bases, and 6 bases lay in between. Germline V gene sequence: CDR1 MDHEN, CDR2 SYDVKM. The CDR3 DNA reads as TGTGCCAGCAGTCCACATAGCACAGATACGCAGTATTTT. The encoded protein is CASSPHSTDTQYF.

Remarks on this clone: Additional DNA sequences in this sample encode the identical CDR3. This sequence joins TRBV6-6 and TRBJ2-3, with D possibly matching TRBD2 (6 bases). Germline CDR1 and CDR2: MNHNY and SVGAGI (reference sequence). Trimming took 0 bases from V and 2 from J, leaving 9 bases between them. This CDR3 is built from 15 residues. Here the CDR3 reads CASSYSRDPTDTQYF. The CDR3 bases are TGTGCCAGCAGTTACTCGCGGGACCCCACAGATACGCAGTATTTT.

The chain employs TRBV10-2 and TRBJ2-7; D is ambiguous. CDR1 is WSHSY, CDR2 SAAADI, per germline. Trimming removed 5 bases at V and 0 bases at J, with 11 bases between. The length of the CDR3 is 14 residues. DNA of the CDR3: TGCGCCAGCAGTCAACAGATGTTCTCCTACGAGCAGTACTTC. This codes for CASSQQMFSYEQYF.

The gene calls are TRBV15 and TRBJ2-5; the D is unclear. The better agreement between TRBJ2-7 and the DNA end casts doubt on the J call. The length of the CDR3 is 15 residues. Looked up from germline, CDR1 is LNHNV and CDR2 is YYDKDF (reference sequence). CDR3 region: CATSFHTSPSYEQYF. CDR3 DNA: TGTGCCACCAGCTTTCATACCTCACCTTCCTACGAGCAGTACTTC.

The genes are TRBV28 and TRBJ1-5, with a possible D match to TRBD1 (5 bases). V lost 1 base to trimming and J lost 3 bases, with 10 bases between them. This CDR3 comprises 15 residues. Germline V gene lookup returns CDR1 MDHEN and CDR2 SYDVKM. The chain's CDR3 is CASSLSTGDNQPQHF. The DNA of the CDR3 is TGTGCCAGCAGTTTATCAACGGGGGACAATCAGCCCCAGCATTTT.

This clone was found once. The V gene is TRBV28, the J gene TRBJ1-5; no clear D gene. Germline CDR1 reads MDHEN; CDR2 reads SYDVKM. The CDR3 totals 14 residues. Trimming pared 5 bases from V and 3 bases from J, leaving 11 bases between. The CDR3 spells CASSPLQINQPQHF. Written as DNA, the CDR3 is TGTGCCAGCAGTCCCCTACAGATCAATCAGCCCCAGCATTTT. The full variable domain, rest sourced from reference TRBV28 and TRBJ1-5, is DVKVTQSSRYLVKRTGEKVFLECVQDMDHENMFWYRQDPGLGLRLIYFSYDVKMKEKGDIPEGYSVSREKKERFSLILESASTNQTSMYLCASSPLQINQPQHFGDGTRLSIL.

The table lists this clone with a few counts. The rearrangement uses TRBV5-1 and TRBJ1-2, with TRBD1 matching 8 bases. After removal of 4 bases from V and 10 bases from J, the junction contained 3 bases not matched to a gene. Germline lookup yields CDR1 SGHRS and CDR2 YFSETQ. The CDR3 has 11 residues. CDR3 DNA: TGCGCCAGCAGCATGACAGGGGACTACACCTTC. Residues: CASSMTGDYTF.

The chain is built from TRBV19 and TRBJ1-5; TRBD1 matches at 8 bases. This CDR3 comprises 18 residues. Germline V gene sequence: CDR1 LNHDA, CDR2 SQIVND (reference sequence). The V segment lost 0 bases and the J segment 2 bases; nucleotides outside the gene matches: 9. The DNA for the CDR3 is TGTGCCAGTAGTATAGATGGGACAGGCCCATTCGGCAATCAGCCCCAGCATTTT. It codes for CASSIDGTGPFGNQPQHF.

V usage is TRBV7-6 and J usage is TRBJ2-3, with D maybe TRBD1 (5 bases). The CDR3 loop spans 14 amino acids. Looked up from germline, CDR1 is SGHVS and CDR2 is FNYEAQ. Trimming cost V 1 base and J 3 bases, with 8 bases left between them. In nucleotides, the CDR3 is TGTGCCAGCAGCTTAGACCACAGGACAGATACGCAGTATTTT. Its translation: CASSLDHRTDTQYF.

This chain connects TRBV12-5 to TRBJ1-5; 9 bases are shared with TRBD1. Per the germline V gene, CDR1 is LGHNT and CDR2 is FRNRAP. Trimming removed 7 bases from V and 4 bases from J; junction bases left unmatched: 17. CDR3 size: 18 residues. The CDR3 region has the DNA TGTGCTAGTGCCCTCTTTACCGGGACAGGGAAAAGTAATCAGCCCCAGCATTTT. It yields the protein CASALFTGTGKSNQPQHF.

The rearrangement uses TRBV19 and TRBJ2-7; 7 bases agree with TRBD2. Trimming cost V 6 bases and J 0 bases; bases outside gene matches: 5. CDR1 LNHDA and CDR2 SQIVND come from the germline V gene (reference sequence). This CDR3 has 14 amino acids. CDR3 in amino acids: CASRSSGSSYEQYF. DNA of the CDR3: TGTGCCAGTAGGTCTAGCGGCAGCTCCTACGAGCAGTACTTC.

V gene TRBV28 combines with J gene TRBJ1-5; the match to TRBD1 covers 7 bases. The CDR3 extends over 14 amino acids. Germline V CDR1 and CDR2: MDHEN, SYDVKM. V dropped 7 bases and J dropped 0; count of bases not matched to a gene: 3. CDR3 region: CASIGTVSNQPQHF. The DNA of the CDR3 is TGTGCCAGCATCGGGACAGTTAGCAATCAGCCCCAGCATTTT.

The J gene is TRBJ2-7, the V gene TRBV28, with TRBD2 identical over 12 bases. CDR1 is MDHEN and CDR2 is SYDVKM in the germline V gene. Trimming cost V 6 bases and J 7 bases; bases outside gene matches: 7. CDR3 length equals 14 residues. CDR3 in DNA: TGTGCCAGCAGGCTTGGACTAGCGGGAAGAGAGCAGTACTTC. Its protein product is CASRLGLAGREQYF.

As for this clone: A junction end diverges from the germline sequence, so it may reflect a read error. V and J are TRBV7-9 and TRBJ1-2; D gene uncertain. The germline V gene has CDR1 SEHNR and CDR2 FQNEAQ (reference sequence). This CDR3 spans 11 amino acids. The chain's CDR3 is CSSSQLPGYTF. The CDR3 DNA is TGTTCCAGCAGCCAGTTACCTGGCTACACCTTC. Variable domain in full (rest from reference TRBV7-9 and TRBJ1-2): DTGVSQNPRHKITKRGQNVTFRCDPISEHNRLYWYRQTLGQGPEFLTYFQNEAQLEKSRLLSDRFSAERPKGSFSTLEIQRTEQGDSAMYLCSSSQLPGYTFGSGTRLTVV.

The chain links TRBV28 to TRBJ1-2; D possibly corresponds to TRBD1 (5 bases). The germline V and J ends were trimmed by 8 bases and 6 bases, with 19 bases remaining between them. Germline CDR1 is MDHEN and CDR2 is SYDVKM. This CDR3 comprises 14 residues. The CDR3 bases are TGTGCCAGCGCCTTAGCGGGGGTAGGGGATGGCTACACCTTC. It translates to CASALAGVGDGYTF.

A few counts support this clone. The V call is TRBV7-2, the J call TRBJ1-5; TRBD1 matches at 10 bases. The CDR3 is 16 residues long. The trim removed 4 bases at V and 6 bases at J, leaving 9 bases unmatched. The germline V gene encodes CDR1 SGHTA and CDR2 FQGNSA. The CDR3 DNA reads TGTGCCAGCAGCTCCCCGTCGACAGGGGGCAGTCAGCCCCAGCATTTT. Amino acids: CASSSPSTGGSQPQHF.

J is TRBJ2-6 and V is TRBV4-3; D remains unclear. Looked up from germline, CDR1 is LGHNA and CDR2 is YSLEER. The CDR3 extends over 17 amino acids. Trimming pared 0 bases from V and 0 bases from J, leaving 9 bases between. The CDR3 coding sequence is TGCGCCAGCAGCCAAGATCCCCCCAACTCTGGGGCCAACGTCCTGACTTTC. It translates to CASSQDPPNSGANVLTF.

CDR3 DNA sequence: TGTGCCAGCAGCCGTACGGGACAGGGGTCCAATGAGCAGTTCTTC. As protein: CASSRTGQGSNEQFF. The V call is TRBV14, the J call TRBJ2-1; 10 bases are shared with TRBD1. V shed 4 bases, J shed 6 bases, and the junction held 6 bases outside the gene matches. CDR3 length: 15 amino acids. Germline loops: CDR1 SGHDN, CDR2 FVKESK.

This clone was seen more than once but under ten times. This sequence joins TRBV7-2 and TRBJ1-5, with a weak D call TRBD1 (6 bases). From germline, CDR1 is SGHTA and CDR2 FQGNSA. Trimming took off 5 bases at V and 5 bases at J, with 16 bases between the two ends. The CDR3 runs to 15 residues. CDR3 sequence reads: CASSLSRGGDQPQHF. The CDR3 coding sequence is TGTGCCAGCAGCCTCAGCCGAGGGGGAGATCAGCCCCAGCATTTT.

As for this clone: The sample holds other DNA sequences that translate to the same CDR3. The chain carries TRBV9 and TRBJ2-1; a possible D gene is TRBD2 (5 bases). The germline V gene has CDR1 SGDLS and CDR2 YYNGEE. V dropped 0 bases and J dropped 5 bases, with 9 bases sitting between them. The CDR3 covers 14 residues. As DNA, the CDR3 is TGTGCCAGCAGCGTAGGGCTAGCCAACAATGAGCAGTTCTTC. It translates to CASSVGLANNEQFF.

The chain combines TRBV7-9 with TRBJ2-1; D is unclear. Germline V CDR1 and CDR2: SEHNR, FQNEAQ (reference sequence). The CDR3 is made up of 14 amino acids. Deletions cut 2 bases from V and 1 base from J, with 6 bases between. CDR3 sequence (DNA): TGTGCCAGCAGCTTATCTTTGTCCTACAATGAGCAGTTCTTC. Translation gives CASSLSLSYNEQFF.